A single T cell receptor (beta chain) is shown here with its context. Its antigen is undetermined. This sample was included in a study of response to subunit inactivated influenza vaccine. Study results and limitations: Authors suggested each seasonal flu vaccination may recruit only limited numbers of new T cells.

The CDR3 has 15 amino acids. The germline CDR1 and CDR2 sequences are SQVTM and ANQGSEA. V dropped 4 bases and J dropped 1 base, with 16 bases sitting between them. TCRdb re-analysed the RT-PCR reads in MiXCR, keeping a single row per CDR3 protein. The sample holds roughly 790,000 distinct CDR3 sequences, about 20% seen once. The rearrangement links TRBV29-1 to TRBJ1-1, with D possibly being TRBD1 (6 bases). The clonotype originates from a man aged 45-65 years who received an inactivated influenza vaccine. The starting material was PBMCs from blood, obtained roughly 5 days after vaccination. CDR3 bases: TGCAGCGTTGTCGTCCAGGGGCTGGGGAACACTGAAGCTTTCTTT. Translating it yields CSVVVQGLGNTEAFF.